Below, 10 T cell receptor beta chains from the same sample are listed, as sequenced in a study of tumor and adjacent non-tumor tissue in lung cancer. Three rounds of nested PCR, following a modified ARM-PCR protocol, produced the TCRbeta library. From the multiplex PCR reads, TCRdb called clonotypes with MiXCR, one entry per CDR3 protein. The data show roughly 49,000 distinct CDR3 sequences, 70% to 80% seen once. No cell sorting was done before RNA was extracted from the tissue. The normal lung tissue was taken more than 3 cm from the tumor edge. The source material was distant non-tumor lung tissue. The receptor source for this set is a woman in her fifties or sixties with non-small cell lung cancer.

This clonotype was counted many times. This CDR3 is CASSYSLGEGEETQYF. The DNA of the CDR3 is TGTGCCAGCAGTTACTCGCTTGGGGAGGGGGAAGAGACCCAGTACTTC. The V call is TRBV6-5, the J call TRBJ2-5, with a tentative D call TRBD2 (7 bases). Deletions cut 0 bases from V and 3 bases from J, with 14 bases between. CDR1 is MNHEY and CDR2 is SVGAGI in the germline V gene. CDR3 size: 16 residues.

A remark on this clonotype: One end of the junction varies from germline; a read error may be responsible. The chain carries TRBV11-2 and TRBJ1-4, with TRBD1 identical over 8 bases. There are 15 residues in the CDR3. The germline gives CDR1 SGHAT, CDR2 FQNNGV. The CDR3 sequence: CPSSATGTGGEILFF. CDR3 sequence (DNA): TGTCCCAGCAGCGCGACCGGGACAGGCGGTGAAATACTGTTTTTT. The full variable domain, in which reference TRBV11-2 and TRBJ1-4 provide the parts outside the CDR3, is EAGVAQSPRYKIIEKRQSVAFWCNPISGHATLYWYQQILGQGPKLLIQFQNNGVVDDSQLPKDRFSAERLKGVDSTLKIQPAKLEDSAVYLCPSSATGTGGEILFFGSGTQLSVL.

The rearrangement joins TRBV29-1 to TRBJ1-1; the match to TRBD1 covers 9 bases. Germline CDR1 SQVTM, CDR2 ANQGSEA. This CDR3 region has 14 residues. Losses at the gene ends were 4 bases for V and 12 bases for J; bases not matched to a gene: 15. Written as DNA, the CDR3 is TGCAGCGTTGGCCCCGATGGGACAGGGTTTGGAACTTTCTTT. It codes for CSVGPDGTGFGTFF.

On this clonotype itself: Mismatch with germline at one junction end may stem from a read error. The chain combines TRBV11-1 with TRBJ1-3; a weak D match, TRBD1 (6 bases). The CDR3 contains 17 residues. CDR1 and CDR2 (germline): SGHAT, FQDESV (reference sequence). The CDR3 protein is CANSKSVGARIGNTIYF. In DNA form, the CDR3 reads TGTGCCAACAGCAAGAGCGTGGGGGCCCGCATTGGAAACACTATATATTTT.

This clonotype has just one count. One end of the junction fails to match germline, which may point to a read error. The rearrangement links TRBV2 to TRBJ2-2; 8 positions match TRBD1. Germline V gene lookup returns CDR1 SNHLY and CDR2 FYNNEI. The CDR3 length is 16 residues. The DNA of the CDR3 is TGTGCCAGCAGAAATCGGACAGGGCACACCACCGGGGAGCTGTTCTTT. Its translation: CASRNRTGHTTGELFF.

This clonotype was detected ten times or more. The chain couples TRBV19 to TRBJ2-1; TRBD2 might be the D (6 bases). Trimming removed 4 bases at V and 6 bases at J, with 16 bases between. There are 15 residues in the CDR3. Germline lookup yields CDR1 LNHDA and CDR2 SQIVND (reference sequence). The DNA for the CDR3 is TGTGCCAGTAGTAATGGCGGGATTATGGGCAATGAGCAGTTCTTC. Protein product: CASSNGGIMGNEQFF.

In its sample, this clonotype ranks as medium-sized (0.01 to 0.1%). This rearrangement joins TRBV11-2 to TRBJ2-5; 13 bases are shared with TRBD2. Germline V gene sequence: CDR1 SGHAT, CDR2 FQNNGV. The trim removed 6 bases at V and 2 bases at J, leaving 3 bases unmatched. The length of the CDR3 is 15 residues. The CDR3 reads CASRLAGGYQETQYF. The DNA for the CDR3 is TGTGCCAGCAGACTAGCGGGGGGGTATCAAGAGACCCAGTACTTC.

V is TRBV6-6 and J is TRBJ2-3; tentatively, D is TRBD1 (6 bases). Trimming shortened V by 8 bases and J by 6 bases, and 12 bases separated the two germline ends. The CDR3 is 12 residues long. The V gene's germline CDR1 is MNHNY and CDR2 SVGAGI (reference sequence). The CDR3 DNA reads as TGTGCCAGCGACAGGAGGCAGGATACGCAGTATTTT. It codes for CASDRRQDTQYF.

This clonotype was picked up a small number of times. This likely comes from a read error, as the CDR3 has no conserved phenylalanine or tryptophan at its end. The chain employs TRBV4-3 and TRBJ2-1, with D uncertain. In germline, CDR1 is LGHNA, CDR2 YSLEER. This CDR3 region has 15 residues. For the CDR3, the DNA is TGCACCAGCAGCTCCTCCGGGTCGTCCGACAATGAGCAGTTCTTA. Its translation is CTSSSSGSSDNEQFL.

This clonotype was counted only a few times. One base away lies a much larger clone, so this may be a sequencing read error. The genes are TRBV5-1 and TRBJ2-7; D possibly uses TRBD1 or TRBD2 (5 bases each). Germline V gene lookup returns CDR1 SGHRS and CDR2 YFSETQ. V was cut by 4 bases and J by 5 bases, with 16 bases left in between. The CDR3 consists of 14 residues. In DNA, the CDR3 is TGCGCCAGCAGCATAGAGGGGCGGTTAGACGAGCAGTACTTC. The encoded protein is CASSIEGRLDEQYF.